A single sample is the source of the 20 T cell receptor beta chains below, sequenced in a study of T cell responses to AZD1222 COVID-19 vaccine. The method was immunoSEQ multiplex PCR; TCRdb's version includes in-frame clones alone and lacks a portion of them. In the table there are some 120,000 clones, 88% of which are singletons. Source: peripheral blood, taken on day 0 of AZD1222 vaccination. All receptors come from an adult in good health.

The rearrangement joins TRBV19 to TRBJ2-7; weak D call: TRBD2 (6 bases). Looked up from germline, CDR1 is LNHDA and CDR2 is SQIVND (reference sequence). CDR3 length equals 15 residues. Between the trimmed V and J ends, which lost 5 bases and 0 bases, there was a span of 14 bases. CDR3 sequence: CASSPLGRDSYEQYF. CDR3 nucleotide sequence: TGTGCCAGTAGTCCGCTGGGGCGGGACTCCTACGAGCAGTACTTC.

J is TRBJ1-1 and V is TRBV5-1; 7 bases match TRBD1. CDR3 length: 14 residues. Germline lookup yields CDR1 SGHRS and CDR2 YFSETQ. V was pared by 4 bases and J by 1 base, with 4 bases of the junction left unmatched. CDR3 protein: CASSADRKNTEAFF. The CDR3 DNA is TGCGCCAGCAGCGCGGACAGGAAGAACACTGAAGCTTTCTTT. Looking up the rest from reference TRBV5-1 and TRBJ1-1 gives the full variable domain: KAGVTQTPRYLIKTRGQQVTLSCSPISGHRSVSWYQQTPGQGLQFLFEYFSETQRNKGNFPGRFSGRQFSNSRSEMNVSTLELGDSALYLCASSADRKNTEAFFGQGTRLTVV.

In regard to this clone: At the DNA level, this CDR3 is encoded by other sequences in the same sample as well. CDR3 amino acids: CASSEGSNQPQHF. The CDR3, as DNA: TGTGCCAGCAGTGAAGGGAGCAATCAGCCCCAGCATTTT. J is TRBJ1-5 and V is TRBV6-4; D not resolved. Germline V gene sequence: CDR1 MRHNA, CDR2 SNTAGT. V shed 3 bases and J shed 1 base, with 4 bases lying between them. CDR3 length: 13 residues.

This chain connects TRBV6-5 to TRBJ1-6, with 7 nucleotides matching TRBD1. J was trimmed by 7 bases and V by 6 bases; bases with no gene match: 6. Germline CDR1 MNHEY, CDR2 SVGAGI. The CDR3 has 14 amino acids. In nucleotides, the CDR3 is TGTGCCAGCAGCCTAGGGGGCCCAAATTCACCCCTCCACTTT. It encodes CASSLGGPNSPLHF.

In DNA form, the CDR3 reads TGTGCCAGCAGCCAAGTACAGGGACACTCACCCCTCCACTTT. Its translation is CASSQVQGHSPLHF. The rearrangement joins TRBV14 to TRBJ1-6; D might be TRBD1 (6 bases). The CDR3 contains 14 residues. V was cut by 1 base and J by 10 bases, with 11 bases left in between. The V gene's germline CDR1 is SGHDN and CDR2 FVKESK.

The CDR3 loop is CASRSGAGNTIYF. CDR3 nucleotide sequence: TGCGCCAGCAGATCCGGAGCTGGAAACACCATATATTTT. The chain carries TRBV5-1 and TRBJ1-3; D is undetermined. V shed 5 bases and J shed 2 bases, with 8 bases lying between them. CDR1 and CDR2 from the germline V gene are SGHRS and YFSETQ. There are 13 residues in the CDR3.

The chain employs TRBV5-4 and TRBJ1-2; weak D call: TRBD1 (5 bases). The CDR3 covers 17 residues. Germline CDR1 and CDR2: SGHNT and YYREEE (reference sequence). Trimming cost V 4 bases and J 10 bases, with 29 bases left between them. Written as DNA, the CDR3 is TGTGCCAGCAGCGCAAGGACACCGGTTTCTACCCTGGATCTCTACACCTTC. It encodes CASSARTPVSTLDLYTF.

The chain joins TRBV28 to TRBJ1-4, with 9 bases lining up with TRBD1. The CDR3 loop spans 15 amino acids. V was clipped by 5 bases and J by 6 bases; unmatched bases: 7. CDR1 and CDR2 from the germline V gene are MDHEN and SYDVKM. The CDR3 nucleotides read TGTGCCAGCAGTCCCCGGGACAGGGAGCATGAAAAACTGTTTTTT. Protein product: CASSPRDREHEKLFF.

This clone was recorded only once. The rearrangement uses TRBV19 and TRBJ2-1; no firm D call. This CDR3 is built from 15 residues. V lost 3 bases to trimming and J lost 5 bases, with 14 bases between them. CDR1 and CDR2 (germline): LNHDA, SQIVND (reference sequence). The CDR3 DNA reads as TGTGCCAGTAGTATTTCGGGTTTATCCCACAATGAGCAGTTCTTC. Its translation: CASSISGLSHNEQFF.

There are a few counts of this clone. The J gene is TRBJ2-3, the V gene TRBV7-2; D is ambiguous. The germline V gene has CDR1 SGHTA and CDR2 FQGNSA. V dropped 5 bases and J dropped 0 bases, with 18 bases sitting between them. The CDR3 loop spans 17 amino acids. The DNA for the CDR3 is TGTGCCAGCAGCCTTACTGTGAGGACGGTTAGCACAGATACGCAGTATTTT. It is translated as CASSLTVRTVSTDTQYF.

The rearrangement joins TRBV24-1 to TRBJ2-7; D unclear. CDR3 length: 13 residues. The V end lost 9 bases, the J end lost 5 bases, and 16 bases lay between the germline ends. CDR1 and CDR2 from the germline V gene are KGHDR and SFDVKD. This chain's CDR3 is CATPLEHGDEQYF. The CDR3 DNA is TGTGCCACCCCCCTCGAACATGGAGACGAGCAGTACTTC.

This clone was recorded a few times. The same CDR3 is also encoded by other DNA sequences in this sample. The chain couples TRBV5-1 to TRBJ2-5, with 9 nucleotides matching TRBD1. Germline V gives CDR1 SGHRS, CDR2 YFSETQ. The CDR3 extends over 13 amino acids. V lost 4 bases and J lost 2; bases outside the gene matches: 0. CDR3 protein: CASSGQGQETQYF. The CDR3 DNA reads TGCGCCAGCAGCGGACAGGGGCAAGAGACCCAGTACTTC.

The chain links TRBV15 to TRBJ1-5; no clear D. The CDR3 is 12 amino acids. Germline CDR1 reads LNHNV; CDR2 reads YYDKDF (reference sequence). V gave up 3 bases and J gave up 3 bases, with 3 bases separating them. CDR3 region: CATSSTNQPQHF. CDR3 nucleotides: TGTGCCACCAGCAGCACCAATCAGCCCCAGCATTTT.

The rearrangement joins TRBV3-1 (or the pseudogene TRBV3-2) to TRBJ2-1, with a possible D match to TRBD2 (6 bases). The CDR3 totals 15 residues. Trimming cost V 6 bases and J 7 bases, with 19 bases left between them. Looked up from germline, CDR1 is LGHDT and CDR2 is YNNKEL (reference sequence). CDR3 DNA: TGTGCCAGCAGGCCGGGACTGGGGGGAGTAAATGAGCAGTTCTTC. It yields the protein CASRPGLGGVNEQFF.

This chain connects TRBV7-6 to TRBJ2-2, with D possibly TRBD2 on 5 matching bases. Per the germline V gene, CDR1 is SGHVS and CDR2 is FNYEAQ. Trimming stripped 4 bases from V and 6 bases from J, with 15 bases between. The CDR3 has 15 amino acids. The CDR3 region has the DNA TGTGCCAGCAGCTCCCTCTCCTTGGGAGCCGGGGAGCTGTTTTTT. Its protein is CASSSLSLGAGELFF. The complete variable domain, with remaining parts taken from reference TRBV7-6 and TRBJ2-2, reads GAGVSQSPRYKVTKRGQDVALRCDPISGHVSLYWYRQALGQGPEFLTYFNYEAQQDKSGLPNDRFSAERPEGSISTLTIQRTEQRDSAMYRCASSSLSLGAGELFFGEGSRLTVL.

J is TRBJ2-5 and V is TRBV5-6; 11 nucleotides align to TRBD2. The germline V gene encodes CDR1 SGHDT and CDR2 YYEEEE. The ends lost 1 base at V and 5 bases at J; junction bases unmatched: 7. The CDR3 totals 16 residues. The CDR3 here is CASSLTSGGARETQYF. In nucleotides, the CDR3 is TGTGCCAGCAGCTTGACTAGCGGGGGTGCCAGGGAGACCCAGTACTTC.

The gene calls are TRBV5-4 and TRBJ2-2; D unclear. V dropped 0 bases and J dropped 7 bases, with 10 bases sitting between them. CDR3 length equals 14 residues. From germline, CDR1 is SGHNT and CDR2 YYREEE (reference sequence). The CDR3 DNA is TGTGCCAGCAGCTTGGTAGGGTACGACGGGGAGCTGTTTTTT. Protein sequence: CASSLVGYDGELFF.

The rearrangement uses TRBV19 and TRBJ2-7; perhaps TRBD1 as D (6 bases). Germline CDR1 LNHDA, CDR2 SQIVND (reference sequence). V was cut by 3 bases and J by 2 bases, with 8 bases left in between. The CDR3 is made up of 13 amino acids. CDR3 loop: CASSITGTYEQYF. The CDR3 coding sequence is TGTGCCAGTAGTATTACAGGGACCTACGAGCAGTACTTC.

This clone was seen only once. The rearrangement links TRBV4-1 to TRBJ2-7, with 9 bases fitting TRBD1. Per germline, CDR1 MGHRA and CDR2 YSYEKL. The CDR3 sequence is 17 residues long. Unmatched junction bases numbered 9, after V lost 3 bases and J lost 0 bases. The DNA of the CDR3 is TGCGCCAGCAGCCATGTTGGCGGGACAGGGCACTCCTACGAGCAGTACTTC. Translating it yields CASSHVGGTGHSYEQYF.

This clone came up a few times. This chain connects TRBV18 to TRBJ1-5, with 9 positions matching TRBD1. This CDR3 region has 19 residues. CDR1 and CDR2 from the germline V gene are KGHSH and LQKENI. With V trimmed by 6 bases and J by 2 bases, 17 bases remained unmatched. CDR3 nucleotides: TGTGCCAGCTCTCAGCCGGGACAGGGTGATGAGTTGGGCAATCAGCCCCAGCATTTT. It is translated as CASSQPGQGDELGNQPQHF. The full variable domain, rest sourced from reference TRBV18 and TRBJ1-5, is NAGVMQNPRHLVRRRGQEARLRCSPMKGHSHVYWYRQLPEEGLKFMVYLQKENIIDESGMPKERFSAEFPKEGPSILRIQQVVRGDSAAYFCASSQPGQGDELGNQPQHFGDGTRLSIL.